One and the same sample provided the 12 T cell receptor beta chains below, sequenced in a study of Ad26.COV2.S vaccination and SARS-CoV-2 variants. Treatment here: 15 to 20 received Ad26.COV2.S at low or high dose, single or two shots; a few received placebo; per-sample allocation not given. Collection of the samples took place on day 63 after the first injection of vaccine or placebo. The table came from immunoSEQ multiplex PCR; TCRdb's copy has only in-frame clones and leaves some out. The repertoire holds 430,000 or so clones, with approximately 92% as singletons. The source was peripheral blood, collected in a trial of Ad26.COV2.S vaccine versus placebo. All receptors derive from a person aged 18-65 years who received the Ad26.COV2.S COVID-19 vaccine or a placebo.

In its sample, this clone was seen once. The J gene is TRBJ1-3, the V gene TRBV28, with D uncertain. The V gene's germline CDR1 is MDHEN and CDR2 SYDVKM. V was trimmed by 5 bases and J by 4 bases, leaving 12 bases between them. The CDR3 has 14 residues. The CDR3 nucleotides read TGTGCCAGCAGTGTCGGTGGAGCGGGAAACACCATATATTTT. This gives the protein CASSVGGAGNTIYF.

This rearrangement joins TRBV5-1 to TRBJ2-1; 10 bases are a match to TRBD2. Per the germline V gene, CDR1 is SGHRS and CDR2 is YFSETQ. The CDR3 is 13 amino acids. V dropped 0 bases and J dropped 14; count of bases not matched to a gene: 5. CDR3 amino acids: CASSLGAGGEKFF. In DNA form, the CDR3 reads TGCGCCAGCAGCTTGGGAGCGGGAGGGGAAAAGTTCTTC.

This clone was recorded once. CDR3 protein: CASSFYTDTQYF. The CDR3 DNA sequence: TGTGCCAGCAGCTTTTACACAGATACGCAGTATTTT. The chain employs TRBV7-2 and TRBJ2-3; D ambiguous. V was shortened by 3 bases and J by 2 bases, with 3 bases between the two germline ends. This CDR3 is built from 12 residues. Looked up from germline, CDR1 is SGHTA and CDR2 is FQGNSA.

The rearrangement joins TRBV27 to TRBJ1-5; D not certain. Germline-derived CDR1 and CDR2 are MNHEY and SMNVEV (reference sequence). Trimming removed 2 bases at V and 3 bases at J, with 8 bases between. There are 14 residues in the CDR3. CDR3 sequence reads: CASSLPGLNQPQHF. CDR3 bases: TGTGCCAGCAGTTTACCTGGGCTCAATCAGCCCCAGCATTTT.

The gene calls are TRBV11-2 and TRBJ1-3; TRBD1 is a possible D gene (5 bases). Germline CDR1 SGHAT, CDR2 FQNNGV. This CDR3 comprises 12 residues. V was pared by 8 bases and J by 3 bases, with 8 bases between. CDR3 region: CASGTIGNTIYF. In DNA, the CDR3 is TGTGCCAGCGGGACCATTGGAAACACCATATATTTT.

V usage is TRBV24-1 and J usage is TRBJ2-1; D gene uncertain. V gave up 2 bases and J gave up 5 bases, with 9 bases separating them. Germline V CDR1 and CDR2: KGHDR, SFDVKD. CDR3 length equals 14 residues. The CDR3 DNA reads TGTGCCACCAGTGATTCGGGCTACGACAATGAGCAGTTCTTC. As protein: CATSDSGYDNEQFF.

This sequence joins TRBV7-2 and TRBJ2-7; no clear D gene. The ends were cut back, 5 bases at V and 1 base at J, with 6 bases in the middle. Germline CDR1 reads SGHTA; CDR2 reads FQGNSA. The CDR3 covers 12 residues. CDR3 nucleotides: TGTGCCAGCAGCCAGACGTCCTACGAGCAGTACTTC. It specifies CASSQTSYEQYF.

The rearrangement uses TRBV19 and TRBJ2-1; possibly TRBD1 for D (5 bases). CDR3 length equals 13 residues. Trimming took off 4 bases at V and 5 bases at J, with 9 bases between the two ends. Per germline, CDR1 LNHDA and CDR2 SQIVND (reference sequence). For the CDR3, the DNA is TGTGCCAGTAGTAACTACAGGAACAATGAGCAGTTCTTC. Its translation is CASSNYRNNEQFF.

This rearrangement joins TRBV20-1 to TRBJ2-5; D gene uncertain. This CDR3 contains 9 residues. Germline lookup yields CDR1 DFQATT and CDR2 SNEGSKA (reference sequence). Trimming removed 4 bases from V and 4 bases from J, with 1 base in between. CDR3 sequence reads: CSATETQYF. In DNA, the CDR3 is TGCAGTGCTACAGAGACCCAGTACTTC.

This CDR3 is CTIGGLASTDTQYF. The CDR3, as DNA: TGTACTATTGGGGGACTAGCTTCCACAGATACGCAGTATTTT. The genes are TRBV6-1 and TRBJ2-3; 9 bases match TRBD2. CDR1 is MNHNS, CDR2 SASEGT, per germline. The CDR3 is 14 residues long.

The V gene is TRBV29-1, the J gene TRBJ1-1; perhaps TRBD1 as D (5 bases). V was clipped by 1 base and J by 4 bases, with 10 bases between them. The CDR3 runs 13 residues. Germline V gene lookup returns CDR1 SQVTM and CDR2 ANQGSEA. The CDR3 DNA reads TGCAGCGTTGAAGTCCGAGGGGTCACTGAAGCTTTCTTT. Encoded protein: CSVEVRGVTEAFF. Supplemented by reference TRBV29-1 and TRBJ1-1, the full variable domain reads SAVISQKPSRDICQRGTSLTIQCQVDSQVTMMFWYRQQPGQSLTLIATANQGSEATYESGFVIDKFPISRPNLTFSTLTVSNMSPEDSSIYLCSVEVRGVTEAFFGQGTRLTVV.

The chain employs TRBV7-8 and TRBJ2-3; D is unresolved. The V end was cut by 5 bases, the J end by 6 bases, with 15 bases between. Per the germline V gene, CDR1 is SGHVS and CDR2 is FQNEAQ. The CDR3 covers 14 residues. As DNA, the CDR3 is TGTGCCAGCAGCCCCCGGATTATTCGGGATACGCAGTATTTT. This gives the protein CASSPRIIRDTQYF.